These 26 T cell receptor beta chains were all obtained from the same sample, sequenced in a study of long-term antiretroviral therapy in people with HIV. Assay version v3.0 of immunoSEQ was used, and it was run at survey level. The repertoire was sequenced with immunoSEQ multiplex PCR; TCRdb's copy has only in-frame clones and lacks some. The sample contains about 28,000 clones, approximately 80% of which appear only once. The sequences come from unsorted PBMCs, collected nearly 2.9 years after starting antiretroviral therapy. The source of these receptors is a man aged 25-40 years with HIV.

This clone appeared a few times. The rearrangement links TRBV30 to TRBJ1-5; D not resolved. V was clipped by 1 base and J by 8 bases, with 15 bases between them. The CDR3 runs 14 residues. Per germline, CDR1 GTSNPN and CDR2 SVGIG (reference sequence). The CDR3 DNA follows: TGTGCCTGGAGTGCAGGACTACGACCAGAGCCCCAGCATTTT. Its protein is CAWSAGLRPEPQHF.

V and J are TRBV5-1 and TRBJ2-7; weak D call: TRBD2 (5 bases). The CDR3 is made up of 19 amino acids. The germline gives CDR1 SGHRS, CDR2 YFSETQ. The V end lost 2 bases, the J end lost 2 bases, and 26 bases lay between the germline ends. The CDR3 region is CASSFPDSTSRKSAYEQYF. The CDR3 region has the DNA TGCGCCAGCAGCTTCCCGGACTCCACCTCAAGAAAAAGTGCCTACGAGCAGTACTTC.

The V call is TRBV7-2, the J call TRBJ2-5; no clear D. The CDR3 extends over 14 amino acids. Trimming pared 5 bases from V and 5 bases from J, leaving 15 bases between. From germline, CDR1 is SGHTA and CDR2 FQGNSA. CDR3 sequence reads: CASSPPASWETQYF. DNA for the CDR3: TGTGCCAGCAGCCCCCCAGCCTCCTGGGAGACCCAGTACTTC.

In its sample, this clone was seen a few times. The chain joins TRBV11-2 to TRBJ2-5; possibly TRBD2 for D (5 bases). This CDR3 comprises 14 residues. V was trimmed by 3 bases and J by 5 bases, leaving 13 bases between them. CDR1 and CDR2 (germline): SGHAT, FQNNGV. The CDR3 DNA reads as TGTGCCAGCAGCTTCGGCACCACGGGGGAGACCCAGTACTTC. The encoded protein is CASSFGTTGETQYF.

This CDR3 is CASSQGQGTIYEQYF. In nucleotides, the CDR3 is TGTGCCAGCAGCCAGGGACAGGGAACTATCTACGAGCAGTACTTC. The rearrangement links TRBV7-2 to TRBJ2-7, with TRBD1 matching over 9 bases. CDR1 and CDR2 from the germline V gene are SGHTA and FQGNSA. After removal of 5 bases from V and 3 bases from J, the junction contained 8 bases not matched to a gene. CDR3 length: 15 amino acids.

V gene TRBV5-4 combines with J gene TRBJ2-7; no clear D. The CDR3 extends over 14 amino acids. CDR1 and CDR2 (germline): SGHNT, YYREEE (reference sequence). The V end lost 0 bases, the J end lost 2 bases, and 9 bases lay between the germline ends. This chain's CDR3 is CASSLVGVTYEQYF. CDR3 in DNA: TGTGCCAGCAGCTTGGTTGGCGTGACCTACGAGCAGTACTTC.

The J gene is TRBJ2-7, the V gene TRBV6-1; D might be TRBD1 (6 bases). Germline V lookup: CDR1 MNHNS, CDR2 SASEGT. Trimming took off 0 bases at V and 3 bases at J, with 12 bases between the two ends. The CDR3 loop spans 15 amino acids. CDR3 sequence: CASSEAVGHFYEQYF. CDR3 coding DNA: TGTGCCAGCAGTGAAGCGGTGGGACACTTCTACGAGCAGTACTTC.

This rearrangement joins TRBV7-9 to TRBJ2-7; 7 nucleotides match TRBD2. The CDR3 runs to 14 residues. J was trimmed by 3 bases and V by 4 bases; bases with no gene match: 6. From germline, CDR1 is SEHNR and CDR2 FQNEAQ (reference sequence). The CDR3 loop is CASSSSGSYYEQYF. The CDR3, as DNA: TGTGCCAGCAGCTCTAGCGGATCCTACTACGAGCAGTACTTC.

The rearrangement links TRBV7-9 to TRBJ2-5; the D gene is possibly TRBD2 (7 bases). The CDR3 is made up of 15 amino acids. CDR1 and CDR2 (germline): SEHNR, FQNEAQ (reference sequence). V was cut by 0 bases and J by 4 bases, with 12 bases left in between. This chain's CDR3 is CASSLAQGRAETQYF. The DNA of the CDR3 is TGTGCCAGCAGCTTAGCGCAGGGGAGGGCAGAGACCCAGTACTTC. Combining the CDR3 with reference TRBV7-9 and TRBJ2-5 gives the whole variable domain DTGVSQNPRHKITKRGQNVTFRCDPISEHNRLYWYRQTLGQGPEFLTYFQNEAQLEKSRLLSDRFSAERPKGSFSTLEIQRTEQGDSAMYLCASSLAQGRAETQYFGPGTRLLVL.

The genes are TRBV30 and TRBJ1-4; the D is unclear. Germline lookup yields CDR1 GTSNPN and CDR2 SVGIG (reference sequence). V was trimmed by 0 bases and J by 0 bases, leaving 11 bases between them. The CDR3 is 16 amino acids. The DNA of the CDR3 is TGTGCCTGGAGTGTCGGCTCGGCATCAACTAATGAAAAACTGTTTTTT. Translation: CAWSVGSASTNEKLFF.

V gene TRBV7-2 combines with J gene TRBJ2-2, with D perhaps matching TRBD2 (6 bases). Germline CDR1 and CDR2: SGHTA and FQGNSA. The CDR3 sequence is 15 residues long. Trimming shortened V by 1 base and J by 7 bases, and 13 bases separated the two germline ends. CDR3 in amino acids: CASSLGLRDGGELFF. The CDR3 bases are TGTGCCAGCAGCTTAGGTCTGCGGGACGGCGGGGAGCTGTTTTTT.

V and J are TRBV27 and TRBJ2-1; D unclear. Trimming took off 0 bases at V and 6 bases at J, with 9 bases between the two ends. CDR1 MNHEY and CDR2 SMNVEV come from the germline V gene (reference sequence). CDR3 size: 14 residues. CDR3 bases: TGTGCCAGCAGTTTATCGTCCAGCCTCAATGAGCAGTTCTTC. This codes for CASSLSSSLNEQFF.

V and J are TRBV25-1 and TRBJ1-4; perhaps TRBD1 as D (5 bases). The CDR3 has 16 amino acids. In germline, CDR1 is MGHDK, CDR2 SYGVNS. Trimming took off 4 bases at V and 10 bases at J, with 22 bases between the two ends. In DNA, the CDR3 is TGTGCCAGCAGTGCTCCCCGGGGCACCGGGGGAGGAAAACTGTTTTTT. Protein: CASSAPRGTGGGKLFF.

This chain joins TRBV9 and TRBJ1-2; D remains unclear. Germline V gene lookup returns CDR1 SGDLS and CDR2 YYNGEE. Trimming took off 0 bases at V and 10 bases at J, with 13 bases between the two ends. This CDR3 contains 13 residues. The CDR3 sequence: CASSVEGRRDYTF. Written as DNA, the CDR3 is TGTGCCAGCAGCGTAGAGGGAAGGAGGGACTACACCTTC.

The genes are TRBV10-3 and TRBJ2-2; D assignment may be TRBD1 or TRBD2 (6 bases each). Germline V gives CDR1 ENHRY, CDR2 SYGVKD. The V gene lost 11 bases and the J gene lost 8 bases, with 21 bases spanning the gap. This CDR3 has 14 residues. The CDR3 region has the DNA TGTGCCTCCCGACGAGGGGGGAATGTGGGGGAGCTGTTTTTT. The encoded protein is CASRRGGNVGELFF.

The V call is TRBV7-6, the J call TRBJ2-7; maybe TRBD1 (6 bases). CDR1 and CDR2 (germline): SGHVS, FNYEAQ. The CDR3 totals 16 residues. Trimming took 4 bases from V and 1 from J, leaving 17 bases between them. This CDR3 is CASSSQTGLGSYEQYF. In nucleotides, the CDR3 is TGTGCCAGCAGCTCACAAACAGGGTTGGGGTCCTACGAGCAGTACTTC.

The V and J genes are TRBV6-1 and TRBJ1-2; D is perhaps TRBD1 (5 bases). Germline V gene data show CDR1 as MNHNS and CDR2 as SASEGT. CDR3 length: 13 residues. Trimming cost V 8 bases and J 5 bases, with 15 bases left between them. CDR3 amino acids: CASSPLGHYGYTF. The CDR3, as DNA: TGTGCCAGCTCGCCTTTGGGGCATTATGGCTACACCTTC.

The V call is TRBV5-1, the J call TRBJ2-6; the match to TRBD1 covers 8 bases. V dropped 0 bases and J dropped 0; count of bases not matched to a gene: 5. The CDR3 contains 18 residues. CDR1 SGHRS and CDR2 YFSETQ come from the germline V gene. Written as DNA, the CDR3 is TGCGCCAGCAGCTTGGCCGGCAGGGGGCTCTCTGGGGCCAACGTCCTGACTTTC. This codes for CASSLAGRGLSGANVLTF.

This chain joins TRBV15 and TRBJ1-4, with D unresolved. In germline, CDR1 is LNHNV, CDR2 YYDKDF (reference sequence). With 5 bases removed from V and 8 bases from J, the gap between germline ends came to 9 bases. The CDR3 contains 12 residues. CDR3 DNA sequence: TGTGCCACCAGCTTCGGGGAGGAAAAACTGTTTTTT. Translating it yields CATSFGEEKLFF.

This clone was seen a handful of times. The CDR3 region has the DNA TGTGCCAGCGCCCTCGAGATAGGAAACACCATATATTTT. This codes for CASALEIGNTIYF. V gene TRBV6-1 combines with J gene TRBJ1-3; no clear D gene. The ends were cut back, 8 bases at V and 4 bases at J, with 12 bases in the middle. Germline V lookup: CDR1 MNHNS, CDR2 SASEGT. This CDR3 is built from 13 residues.

The rearrangement uses TRBV5-1 and TRBJ1-4; no reliable D call. The germline V gene has CDR1 SGHRS and CDR2 YFSETQ. V was trimmed by 4 bases and J by 8 bases, leaving 18 bases between them. CDR3 length: 15 amino acids. The CDR3 region has the DNA TGCGCCAGCAGCCAGTCGGCAGTTGTGGGGGAAAAACTGTTTTTT. This codes for CASSQSAVVGEKLFF.

The chain uses TRBV28 and TRBJ2-2, with D uncertain. The germline V gene has CDR1 MDHEN and CDR2 SYDVKM. CDR3 length equals 15 residues. Trimming pared 4 bases from V and 7 bases from J, leaving 16 bases between. CDR3 sequence: CASSSLGEIHGELFF. The CDR3 DNA is TGTGCCAGCAGTTCACTCGGAGAAATTCACGGGGAGCTGTTTTTT.

The chain has TRBV19 and TRBJ2-3; no definite D call. V lost 4 bases, J lost 0 bases, and 17 bases lay in between. The CDR3 totals 17 residues. In germline, CDR1 is LNHDA, CDR2 SQIVND (reference sequence). For the CDR3, the DNA is TGTGCCAGTAGTAGAAGGTCCGACCCTAGGAGCACAGATACGCAGTATTTT. Encoded protein: CASSRRSDPRSTDTQYF.

The chain employs TRBV7-2 and TRBJ2-1; the match to TRBD1 covers 10 bases. The CDR3 contains 15 residues. The germline CDR1 and CDR2 sequences are SGHTA and FQGNSA. Germline trimming cut 5 bases from V and 1 base from J; bases unmatched to any gene: 2. Here the CDR3 reads CASSRGQGSYNEQFF. CDR3 bases: TGTGCCAGCAGCCGGGGACAGGGGTCCTACAATGAGCAGTTCTTC.

CDR3 in amino acids: CASSLGQGPKNIQYF. As DNA, the CDR3 is TGTGCCAGCAGCTTGGGACAGGGTCCCAAAAACATTCAGTACTTC. J is TRBJ2-4 and V is TRBV7-9; 9 nucleotides match TRBD1. J was trimmed by 2 bases and V by 3 bases; bases with no gene match: 2. CDR1 is SEHNR and CDR2 is FQNEAQ in the germline V gene (reference sequence). There are 15 residues in the CDR3.

V usage is TRBV15 and J usage is TRBJ1-5, with D possibly matching TRBD1 (5 bases). V dropped 3 bases and J dropped 6 bases, with 15 bases sitting between them. This CDR3 has 15 residues. Germline assignment: CDR1 LNHNV and CDR2 YYDKDF (reference sequence). CDR3 sequence: CATSSSSRTGQPQHF. CDR3 nucleotide sequence: TGTGCCACCAGCAGTAGTTCCAGAACAGGTCAGCCCCAGCATTTT.